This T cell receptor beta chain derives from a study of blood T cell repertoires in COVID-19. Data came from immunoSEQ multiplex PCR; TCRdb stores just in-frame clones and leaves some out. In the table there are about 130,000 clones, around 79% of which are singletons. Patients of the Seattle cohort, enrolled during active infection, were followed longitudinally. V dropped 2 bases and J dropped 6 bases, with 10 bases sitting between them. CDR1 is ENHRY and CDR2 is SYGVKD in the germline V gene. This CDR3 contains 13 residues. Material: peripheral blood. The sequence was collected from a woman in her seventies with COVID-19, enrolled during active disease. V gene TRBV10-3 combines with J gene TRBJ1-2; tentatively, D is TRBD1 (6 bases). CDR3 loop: CAISEAGDDGYTF. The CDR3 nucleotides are TGTGCCATCAGTGAGGCAGGGGATGATGGCTACACCTTC.